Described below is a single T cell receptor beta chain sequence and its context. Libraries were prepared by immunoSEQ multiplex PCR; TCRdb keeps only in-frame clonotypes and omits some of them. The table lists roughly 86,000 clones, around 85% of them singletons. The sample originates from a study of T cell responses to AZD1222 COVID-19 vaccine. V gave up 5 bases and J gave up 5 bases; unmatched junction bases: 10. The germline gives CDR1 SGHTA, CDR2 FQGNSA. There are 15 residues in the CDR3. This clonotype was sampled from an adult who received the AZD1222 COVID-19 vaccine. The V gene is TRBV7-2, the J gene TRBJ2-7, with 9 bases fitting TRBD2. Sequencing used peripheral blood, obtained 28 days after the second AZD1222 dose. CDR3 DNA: TGTGCCAGCAGCCCAGTGGCTAGCGGGACCAACGAGCAGTACTTC. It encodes CASSPVASGTNEQYF.